What follows are 24 T cell receptor beta chains derived from one specimen sequenced in a study of control samples from healthy donors and cancer patients. Clones were sequenced by immunoSEQ multiplex PCR, and TCRdb holds only the in-frame ones, with some missing. The data hold 100,000 to 150,000 clones, with 92% observed a single time. Source material: blood. These receptor sequences come from a woman aged 50 to 60 in good health.

The rearrangement links TRBV7-2 to TRBJ1-3, with a weak D call TRBD1 (5 bases). V was trimmed by 1 base and J by 7 bases, leaving 8 bases between them. The germline V gene has CDR1 SGHTA and CDR2 FQGNSA. The CDR3 contains 13 residues. As DNA, the CDR3 is TGTGCCAGCAGCTTAGGTAACAGGAACACCATATATTTT. This codes for CASSLGNRNTIYF.

The rearrangement joins TRBV29-1 to TRBJ2-1; no definite D call. Germline V gives CDR1 SQVTM, CDR2 ANQGSEA. The CDR3 consists of 13 residues. V lost 1 base and J lost 9, with 13 bases in between. DNA of the CDR3: TGCAGCGTTGAAGGGCCTCCTCTAGGTGAGCAGTTCTTC. The encoded protein is CSVEGPPLGEQFF.

DNA for the CDR3: TGTGCCAGCAGCCCGACGGGGGGGGCTCACGAGCAGTACTTC. Translated: CASSPTGGAHEQYF. The V call is TRBV9, the J call TRBJ2-7; 8 bases fit TRBD2. V shed 4 bases and J 5 bases; nucleotides not matched to a gene: 8. Germline V gene data show CDR1 as SGDLS and CDR2 as YYNGEE. The CDR3 totals 14 residues.

This clone has a single count. This chain connects TRBV11-2 to TRBJ1-4; a possible D gene is TRBD1 (6 bases). Germline CDR1 and CDR2: SGHAT and FQNNGV. V dropped 4 bases and J dropped 8 bases, with 14 bases sitting between them. The CDR3 has 14 amino acids. The CDR3, as DNA: TGTGCCAGCAGCTCTACAGGGTTTTACGAAAAACTGTTTTTT. Its protein is CASSSTGFYEKLFF.

This chain links TRBV7-2 with TRBJ1-5; D possibly corresponds to TRBD1 (5 bases). Germline V gives CDR1 SGHTA, CDR2 FQGNSA. This CDR3 region has 15 residues. V was pared by 6 bases and J by 5 bases, with 17 bases between. CDR3 sequence reads: CASSRDSKADQPQHF. The CDR3 nucleotides read TGTGCCAGCAGTCGGGACTCCAAAGCGGATCAGCCCCAGCATTTT. The full variable domain, completed using reference TRBV7-2 and TRBJ1-5, is GAGVSQSPSNKVTEKGKDVELRCDPISGHTALYWYRQSLGQGLEFLIYFQGNSAPDKSGLPSDRFSAERTGGSVSTLTIQRTQQEDSAVYLCASSRDSKADQPQHFGDGTRLSIL.

The chain employs TRBV11-3 and TRBJ1-1; no reliable D call. Looked up from germline, CDR1 is SGHNT and CDR2 is YENEEA. The CDR3 spans 15 residues. The germline V and J ends were trimmed by 5 bases and 4 bases, with 17 bases remaining between them. The CDR3 sequence: CASSGPGPRGTEAFF. The CDR3 DNA sequence: TGTGCCAGCAGCGGACCGGGCCCGCGGGGCACTGAAGCTTTCTTT.

The gene calls are TRBV18 and TRBJ1-2; the match to TRBD1 covers 7 bases. This CDR3 comprises 13 residues. Trimming cost V 4 bases and J 3 bases; bases outside gene matches: 2. Germline CDR1 and CDR2: KGHSH and LQKENI. This CDR3 reads CASSQGQYYGYTF. In DNA form, the CDR3 reads TGTGCCAGCTCACAGGGACAGTACTATGGCTACACCTTC.

The J gene is TRBJ1-2, the V gene TRBV3-1 (or the pseudogene TRBV3-2), with D possibly TRBD1 on 5 matching bases. Per the germline V gene, CDR1 is LGHDT and CDR2 is YNNKEL (reference sequence). The V end lost 0 bases, the J end lost 8 bases, and 13 bases lay between the germline ends. There are 14 residues in the CDR3. CDR3 nucleotides: TGTGCCAGCAGCCAAGATCTCTACAGGACGGGCTACACCTTC. Amino acids: CASSQDLYRTGYTF.

The chain links TRBV30 to TRBJ1-3; D uncertain. Germline V gives CDR1 GTSNPN, CDR2 SVGIG (reference sequence). This CDR3 region has 14 residues. V was pared by 3 bases and J by 3 bases, with 12 bases between. The CDR3 sequence is CAWSMDSIGNTIYF. As DNA, the CDR3 is TGTGCCTGGAGCATGGATTCGATTGGAAACACCATATATTTT.

This chain connects TRBV27 to TRBJ2-1; TRBD2 matches 10 bases. Germline values: CDR1 MNHEY, CDR2 SMNVEV (reference sequence). The V and J ends lost 3 bases and 8 bases, in that order; junction bases with no gene match: 4. CDR3 length equals 14 residues. This CDR3 reads CASSLPGTSDEQFF. The CDR3 nucleotides read TGTGCCAGCAGTTTGCCCGGGACTAGCGATGAGCAGTTCTTC.

The V call is TRBV19, the J call TRBJ2-5; 12 nucleotides agree with TRBD1. This CDR3 contains 15 residues. With V trimmed by 5 bases and J by 4 bases, 5 bases remained unmatched. CDR1 is LNHDA, CDR2 SQIVND, per germline (reference sequence). CDR3 coding DNA: TGTGCCAGTAGTCCCGGGACAGGGGGCTTAGAGACCCAGTACTTC. Translated: CASSPGTGGLETQYF.

V gene TRBV7-8 combines with J gene TRBJ1-2; D remains unclear. There are 14 residues in the CDR3. Germline CDR1 is SGHVS and CDR2 is FQNEAQ. V lost 5 bases and J lost 8, with 18 bases in between. Here the CDR3 reads CASSLSSGSRGYTF. DNA for the CDR3: TGTGCCAGCAGCCTCTCGTCGGGGTCACGAGGCTACACCTTC. Looking up the rest from reference TRBV7-8 and TRBJ1-2 gives the full variable domain: GAGVSQSPRYKVAKRGQDVALRCDPISGHVSLFWYQQALGQGPEFLTYFQNEAQLDKSGLPSDRFFAERPEGSVSTLKIQRTQQEDSAVYLCASSLSSGSRGYTFGSGTRLTVV.

This chain joins TRBV25-1 and TRBJ2-1; D is perhaps TRBD2 (5 bases). CDR1 MGHDK and CDR2 SYGVNS come from the germline V gene. This CDR3 has 14 residues. V lost 2 bases and J lost 6, with 11 bases in between. The CDR3 region is CASSEVRGVNEQFF. The CDR3 region has the DNA TGTGCCAGCAGTGAAGTTCGGGGAGTCAATGAGCAGTTCTTC.

The chain couples TRBV5-1 to TRBJ1-4; 11 nucleotides agree with TRBD1. V was pared by 4 bases and J by 0 bases, with 2 bases of the junction left unmatched. This CDR3 contains 16 residues. Looked up from germline, CDR1 is SGHRS and CDR2 is YFSETQ. DNA of the CDR3: TGCGCCAGCAGCCAGGGACAGGGGGCAACTAATGAAAAACTGTTTTTT. Its translation: CASSQGQGATNEKLFF.

V gene TRBV3-1 (or the pseudogene TRBV3-2) combines with J gene TRBJ2-5; D call uncertain. Germline CDR1 reads LGHDT; CDR2 reads YNNKEL (reference sequence). The CDR3 loop spans 12 amino acids. V lost 3 bases and J lost 5, with 7 bases in between. Written as DNA, the CDR3 is TGTGCCAGCAGCCAGACCGAGGAGACCCAGTACTTC. Amino acid sequence: CASSQTEETQYF.

The chain recombines TRBV28 with TRBJ1-5, with TRBD1 as a possible D gene (6 bases). Deletions cut 2 bases from V and 4 bases from J, with 9 bases between. This CDR3 spans 14 amino acids. Germline V gene sequence: CDR1 MDHEN, CDR2 SYDVKM. In nucleotides, the CDR3 is TGTGCCAGCAGTTTAATAACAGGGAATCAGCCCCAGCATTTT. Protein: CASSLITGNQPQHF.

V gene TRBV28 combines with J gene TRBJ1-1; maybe TRBD1 (5 bases). Between the trimmed V and J ends, which lost 2 bases and 7 bases, there was a span of 8 bases. Germline-derived CDR1 and CDR2 are MDHEN and SYDVKM. The CDR3 consists of 12 residues. The CDR3 nucleotides are TGTGCCAGCAGTTTAGGGGGGGTTGAAGCTTTCTTT. It codes for CASSLGGVEAFF.

The chain uses TRBV5-6 and TRBJ1-1; no reliable D call. This CDR3 is built from 12 residues. The germline gives CDR1 SGHDT, CDR2 YYEEEE. Trimming stripped 4 bases from V and 6 bases from J, with 10 bases between. In nucleotides, the CDR3 is TGTGCCAGCAGCGGGGTGGGCCCTGAAGCTTTCTTT. Its protein product is CASSGVGPEAFF. The full variable domain, in which reference TRBV5-6 and TRBJ1-1 provide the parts outside the CDR3, is DAGVTQSPTHLIKTRGQQVTLRCSPKSGHDTVSWYQQALGQGPQFIFQYYEEEERQRGNFPDRFSGHQFPNYSSELNVNALLLGDSALYLCASSGVGPEAFFGQGTRLTVV.

This clone was counted a single time. J is TRBJ1-4 and V is TRBV28; 10 bases map to TRBD1. V dropped 5 bases and J dropped 6; count of bases not matched to a gene: 6. In germline, CDR1 is MDHEN, CDR2 SYDVKM. The CDR3 contains 15 residues. The CDR3 protein is CASSGPGTGDEKLFF. CDR3 sequence (DNA): TGTGCCAGCAGTGGACCCGGGACAGGGGATGAAAAACTGTTTTTT.

This clone was counted between two and nine times. The chain employs TRBV27 and TRBJ1-6, with 7 bases identical to TRBD1. With 5 bases clipped from V and 7 bases from J, the junction kept 5 bases outside the gene matches. The CDR3 is 14 amino acids. Germline V gene lookup returns CDR1 MNHEY and CDR2 SMNVEV (reference sequence). CDR3 bases: TGTGCCAGCAGTGTACAGGGGCCAAATTCACCCCTCCACTTT. Its translation: CASSVQGPNSPLHF.

This rearrangement joins TRBV11-1 to TRBJ1-3; D gene ambiguous. Germline V lookup: CDR1 SGHAT, CDR2 FQDESV (reference sequence). Trimming cost V 4 bases and J 4 bases, with 14 bases left between them. The CDR3 extends over 15 amino acids. The CDR3 sequence: CASSYGVLGGNTIYF. CDR3 bases: TGTGCCAGCAGCTATGGCGTACTCGGAGGAAACACCATATATTTT.

This chain connects TRBV19 to TRBJ1-2; the D gene is possibly TRBD1 (6 bases). V was shortened by 8 bases and J by 3 bases, with 16 bases between the two germline ends. This CDR3 region has 14 residues. Germline lookup yields CDR1 LNHDA and CDR2 SQIVND (reference sequence). CDR3 nucleotides: TGTGCCAGTTGCACAGGGTGGTCTGACTATGGCTACACCTTC. It codes for CASCTGWSDYGYTF.

The rearrangement joins TRBV5-1 to TRBJ1-4; D might be TRBD1 (5 bases). Germline CDR1 reads SGHRS; CDR2 reads YFSETQ. The ends were cut back, 5 bases at V and 1 base at J, with 18 bases in the middle. The CDR3 runs to 17 residues. CDR3 coding DNA: TGCGCCAGCAGTCGTTCTGGGGGGGACGGAACTAATGAAAAACTGTTTTTT. Translating gives CASSRSGGDGTNEKLFF.

V is TRBV5-4 and J is TRBJ2-2, with TRBD1 identical over 7 bases. Trimming removed 2 bases from V and 1 base from J; junction bases left unmatched: 2. This CDR3 has 15 residues. The germline CDR1 and CDR2 sequences are SGHNT and YYREEE (reference sequence). The DNA for the CDR3 is TGTGCCAGCAGCTTCCGACAGGGGAACACCGGGGAGCTGTTTTTT. Protein: CASSFRQGNTGELFF.